This T cell receptor beta chain originates from a study of T cells in Graves' hyperthyroidism and ophthalmopathy (dated by TCRdb to about 2019). Some background on the complete study: Peripheral blood samples were taken at the time of initial diagnosis, prior to any treatment. A discovery cohort of approximately 97 patients, 43 with Graves' ophthalmopathy and 57 with stable Graves' hyperthyroidism, was used to find distinguishing TCR V-J signatures. Prospective prediction of ophthalmopathy was tested in an independent validation cohort of fewer than 20 hyperthyroidism patients and around 16 patients who later progressed to ophthalmopathy. The 85 to 100 discovery patients were divided at random into training and test sets in a 7:3 ratio. The study also compared thyroid tissue and blood T-cell repertoires from a handful of Graves' hyperthyroidism patients. Following sampling, methimazole starting at 30 mg daily was given to hyperthyroidism patients, and high-dose intravenous methylprednisolone was given to ophthalmopathy patients. TCR Vbeta CDR3 sequencing of around 130 peripheral blood samples (over 40 ophthalmopathy, roughly 72 hyperthyroidism and roughly 17 progressor patients) is reported in the paper. What the study reported, not specific to this receptor: During validation, the model predicted progression to ophthalmopathy a median of around 7 months ahead of onset, with roughly 65% sensitivity and 72.22% specificity. Blood samples also contained most of the expanded thyroid clonotypes (frequency above 0.001), which suggests that blood repertoires may reflect thyroid immune responses. A model built on a 13 V-J signature distinguished ophthalmopathy from stable hyperthyroidism, reaching approximately 89% sensitivity and about 81% specificity in cross-validation and 80%/75% in testing. No statistical method was used to fix the sample size in advance, and group allocation was not hidden from the investigators.

In this sample, this clonotype turned up many times. What antigen it recognizes has not been identified. No quality values exist for individual bases; no much larger clone is one base distant. TCR beta CDR3 regions were amplified from RNA transcripts. For the first round of RT-PCR on the TCR CDR3, the HTBI primer set was used together with the Qiagen OneStep RT-PCR kit. A second multiplex PCR round built the libraries, followed by size selection and purification. Paired-end sequencing of the libraries was performed with 100 bp reads on an Illumina HiSeq2000. In the source study's methods: SOAPnuke was used to process the raw data, removing reads that contained adapters or uncalled bases, had a mean Phred below 15, or lacked an exact match to the constant primer or identifier. High-quality paired reads were merged with COPE v1.2.5, and unique nucleotide sequences were defined as clonotypes. MiTCR v1.1 was used to align the clonotypes against IMGT TRBV, TRBD and TRBJ reference segments. The analysis included only V-J combinations with a frequency above 0.0001, which together covered 99% to 99.2% of the repertoires. The TCS score was defined as F50 (clonal expansion) divided by E x V (chaos), with BLOSUM62-based TCRdist calculated between CDR3 peptides within each V-J. Welch's t-statistics and random forest reduced fewer than 600 V-J features to 10 to 15, which were used in a naive Bayes classifier (R e1071). Using fastp trimming at Q25 and MiXCR clonotype assembly, TCRdb reanalyzed the public sequencing data and kept in-frame beta chains. Identical CDR3 protein sequences are pooled into one entry, listed with their most common genes and DNA. The V and J calls were not made by the authors but by TCRdb's processing. This sample holds 300,000 to 350,000 distinct CDR3 sequences; 18% were observed only once. Approximately 49% of the sample belongs to the ten largest clones.

A patient counted as having stable Graves' hyperthyroidism if no progression to ophthalmopathy occurred over 18 months of follow-up. Hyperthyroidism patients were newly diagnosed, with disease duration under 2 months, and aged 18 to 65 years. Any patient with an uncontrolled infection, another autoimmune disease, pregnancy or lactation was excluded. Clinical symptoms, serum thyroxine and TRAb, thyroid ultrasound, and orbital computed tomography formed the basis for the diagnoses. PBMCs were separated from about 10 ml of fresh peripheral blood using Ficoll-Paque density gradient centrifugation. Total RNA was extracted using Trizol reagent, and RNA quality was assessed on an Agilent 2100 Bioanalyzer. The sample consisted of blood. This TCR derives from a woman aged 50 to 65 with Graves' hyperthyroidism.

CDR3 sequence: CASGLASGTQYF. In nucleotides, the sequence is TGTGCCAGCGGATTAGCGTCGGGTACGCAGTATTTT. This sequence uses TRBV6-2 or TRBV6-3 and TRBJ2-3; the D region possibly corresponds to TRBD2 (5 bases align). V is reduced by 8 bases and J by 8 bases, leaving a spacing of 14 bases between them. Inclusive of the bounding cysteine and phenylalanine, the CDR3 is 12 residues long. The only DNA kept is the CDR3, 36 bases in frame from the first base. The germline V gene sets CDR1 to MNHEY and CDR2 to SVGEGT.